This entry features one TCR beta chain sequence. Here immunoSEQ multiplex PCR was the method, and the copy in TCRdb shows in-frame clones only, minus some. The table shows 390,000 or so clones, with 89% occurring only once. This sample is part of a study of blood T cell repertoires in COVID-19. About the study: In each case, the material was cDNA or gDNA derived from T cells, B-cell-depleted T cells, or PBMCs.

Seattle patients were enrolled while actively infected and followed longitudinally. Germline trimming cut 6 bases from V and 9 bases from J; bases unmatched to any gene: 6. The CDR3 extends over 14 amino acids. The germline V gene encodes CDR1 SGHAT and CDR2 FQNNGV. The TCR comes from a woman aged 25 to 39 with COVID-19, enrolled during active disease. The specimen sequenced was peripheral blood. V and J are TRBV11-2 and TRBJ2-1, with 12 bases fitting TRBD2. Here the CDR3 reads CASRSSGRVGEQFF. CDR3 in DNA: TGTGCCAGCAGATCTAGCGGGAGGGTAGGTGAGCAGTTCTTC.